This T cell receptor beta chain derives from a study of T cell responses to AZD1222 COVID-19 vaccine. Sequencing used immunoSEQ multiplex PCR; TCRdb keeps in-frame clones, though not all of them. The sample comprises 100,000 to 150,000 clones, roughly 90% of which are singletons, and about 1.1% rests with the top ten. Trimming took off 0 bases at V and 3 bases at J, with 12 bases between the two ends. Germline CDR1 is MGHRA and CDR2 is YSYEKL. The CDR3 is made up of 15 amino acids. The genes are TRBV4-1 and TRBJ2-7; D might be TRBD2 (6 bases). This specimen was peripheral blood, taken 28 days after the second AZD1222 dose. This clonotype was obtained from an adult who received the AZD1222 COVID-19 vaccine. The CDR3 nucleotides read TGCGCCAGCAGCCAAGATCCCCGGGGGATCTACGAGCAGTACTTC. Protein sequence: CASSQDPRGIYEQYF.